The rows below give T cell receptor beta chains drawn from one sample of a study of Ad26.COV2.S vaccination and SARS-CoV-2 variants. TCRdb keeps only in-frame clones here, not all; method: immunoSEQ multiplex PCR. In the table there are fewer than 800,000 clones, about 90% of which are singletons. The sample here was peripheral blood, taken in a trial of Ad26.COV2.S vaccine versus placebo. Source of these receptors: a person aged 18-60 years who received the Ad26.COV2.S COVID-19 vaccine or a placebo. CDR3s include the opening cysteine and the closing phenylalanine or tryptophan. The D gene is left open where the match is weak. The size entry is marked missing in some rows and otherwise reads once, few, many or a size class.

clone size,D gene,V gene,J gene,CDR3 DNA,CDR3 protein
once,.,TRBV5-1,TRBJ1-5,TGCGCCTCCAGACAGGAGCCAAATAGCAATCAGCCCCAGCATTTT,CASRQEPNSNQPQHF
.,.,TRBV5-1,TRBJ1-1,TGCGCCAGCAGCTTCTTAGCGGGAGAGAACACTGAAGCTTTCTTT,CASSFLAGENTEAFF
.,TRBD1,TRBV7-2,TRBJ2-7,TGTGCCAGCAGCTCACAGGGGTACGAGCAGTACTTC,CASSSQGYEQYF
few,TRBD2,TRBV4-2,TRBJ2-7,TGTGCCAGCAGCCAAGAAACCCCCTCGTTGGGGGGGTCCTACGAGCAGTACTTC,CASSQETPSLGGSYEQYF
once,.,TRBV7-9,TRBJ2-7,TGTGCCAGCAGCTTGGGGCCTAGGGCGGGCGAGCAGTACTTC,CASSLGPRAGEQYF
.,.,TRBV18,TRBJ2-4,TGTGCCAGCTCACCCTCGATAGGTCCGAACATTCAGTACTTC,CASSPSIGPNIQYF
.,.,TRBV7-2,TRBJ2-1,TGTGCCAGCAGCTTAGACCCGAACCCGTACAATGAGCAGTTCTTC,CASSLDPNPYNEQFF
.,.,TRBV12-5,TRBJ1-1,TGTGCTAGTGGCCAACCCACTGAAGCTTTCTTT,CASGQPTEAFF
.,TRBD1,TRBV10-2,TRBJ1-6,TGCGCCAGCAGCCGGGACAGGGGTAGCTCCTATAATTCACCCCTCCACTTT,CASSRDRGSSYNSPLHF
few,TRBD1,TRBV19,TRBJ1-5,TGTGCCAGTAGTCCTGACAGGGCAGGAAGTCAGCCCCAGCATTTT,CASSPDRAGSQPQHF
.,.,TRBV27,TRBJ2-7,TGTGCCAGCGCCCCCCGTCAGGGATACGAGCAGTACTTC,CASAPRQGYEQYF
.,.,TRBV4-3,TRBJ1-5,TGCGCCAGCAGCCAAGATCTTGGGGGTTCCCAGCCCCAGCATTTT,CASSQDLGGSQPQHF
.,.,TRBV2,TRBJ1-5,TGTGCCAGCAGTGACTTCAGGCCTAGCAATCAGCCCCAGCATTTT,CASSDFRPSNQPQHF
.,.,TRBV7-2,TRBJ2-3,TGTGCCAGCGCGCCCCTCGGGACGGTTAACACAGATACGCAGTATTTT,CASAPLGTVNTDTQYF
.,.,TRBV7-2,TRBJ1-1,TGTGCCAGCAGCTTTACAGGGATGAACACTGAAGCTTTCTTT,CASSFTGMNTEAFF
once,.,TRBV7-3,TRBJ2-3,TGTGCCAGCAGCAAAGGACTGGGGGCAAATACGCAGTATTTT,CASSKGLGANTQYF
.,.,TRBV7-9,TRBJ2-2,TGTGCCAGCAGCCAACAACAGGGGGGGTACACCGGGGAGCTGTTTTTT,CASSQQQGGYTGELFF
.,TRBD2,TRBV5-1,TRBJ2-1,TGCGCCAGCAGCCTCACTAGCGGGAGTTGGAATGAGCAGTTCTTC,CASSLTSGSWNEQFF
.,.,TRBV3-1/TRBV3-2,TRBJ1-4,TGTGCCAGCAGCCAAGTGGACTCAAAACTGTTTTTT,CASSQVDSKLFF
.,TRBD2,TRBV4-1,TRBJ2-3,TGCGCCAGCAGCGGGACTAGCGGGGGTAGCACAGATACGCAGTATTTT,CASSGTSGGSTDTQYF
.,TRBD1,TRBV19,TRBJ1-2,TGTGCCAGTAGTATAGGAGGTCGCCAGGGGGACTATGGCTACACCTTC,CASSIGGRQGDYGYTF
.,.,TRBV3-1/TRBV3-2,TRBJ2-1,TGTGCCAGCAGCCCCGCCTCGGCACGTACTGAGCAGTTCTTC,CASSPASARTEQFF
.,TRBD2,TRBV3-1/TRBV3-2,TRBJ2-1,TGTGCCAGCAGCCAAGTCCCTAGCGGGTCCATATTCAGCTCCTACAATGAGCAGTTCTTC,CASSQVPSGSIFSSYNEQFF
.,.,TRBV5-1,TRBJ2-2,TGCGCCAGCAGCTCCCCCGGTGGTTACCGGGAGCTGTTTTTT,CASSSPGGYRELFF
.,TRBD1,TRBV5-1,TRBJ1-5,TGCGCCAGCAGCCCTGGGACAGGGCTCAATCAGCCCCAGCATTTT,CASSPGTGLNQPQHF
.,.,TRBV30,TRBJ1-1,TGTGCCTGGAGTTCCAATCAGGATGAAGCTGAAGCTTTCTTT,CAWSSNQDEAEAFF
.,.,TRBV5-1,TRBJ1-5,TGCGCCAGCAGCTTGGGAGACCTGGGTCAGCCCCAGCATTTT,CASSLGDLGQPQHF
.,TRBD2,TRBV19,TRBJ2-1,TGTGCCAGTAGTGACTCTAGCGGGGTATACAATGAGCAGTTCTTC,CASSDSSGVYNEQFF
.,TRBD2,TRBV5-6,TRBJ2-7,TGTGCCAGCAGCAGGACTAGCGTCGTTATCGACGAGCAGTACTTC,CASSRTSVVIDEQYF
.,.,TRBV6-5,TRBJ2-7,TGTGCCAGCAGTTACTCCCCCGGGGACTACGAGCAGTACTTC,CASSYSPGDYEQYF
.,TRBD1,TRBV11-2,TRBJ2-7,TGTGCCAGCAGCTCCTTATCCTGGACAGGAGATCACGAGCAGTACTTC,CASSSLSWTGDHEQYF
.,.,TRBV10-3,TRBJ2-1,TGTGCCATCAGTCCCCGCTTGGAGGGGTCCTACAATGAGCAGTTCTTC,CAISPRLEGSYNEQFF
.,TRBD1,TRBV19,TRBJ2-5,TGTGCCAGTAGTATAGGGTACAGGGGGATCCAAGAGACCCAGTACTTC,CASSIGYRGIQETQYF
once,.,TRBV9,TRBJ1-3,TGTGCCAGCAGCCTGACAGGAGGAAACACCATATATTTT,CASSLTGGNTIYF
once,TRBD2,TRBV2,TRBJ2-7,TGTGCCAGCAGTGTTTGGGAGGGCGACGAGCAGTACTTC,CASSVWEGDEQYF
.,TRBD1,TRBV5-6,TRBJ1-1,TGTGCCAGCAGCCGGGGACAGGGGGCCTTTTCTAACACTGAAGCTTTCTTT,CASSRGQGAFSNTEAFF
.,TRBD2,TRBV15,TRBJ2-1,TGTGCCACTATGACTAGCGGCTCCTACAATGAGCAGTTCTTC,CATMTSGSYNEQFF
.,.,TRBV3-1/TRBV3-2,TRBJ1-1,TGTGCCAGCACCCCCTACGATCGGAACACTGAAGCTTTCTTT,CASTPYDRNTEAFF
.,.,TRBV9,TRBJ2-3,TGTGCCAGCAGCGTAAACGGGGTAAGCACAGATACGCAGTATTTT,CASSVNGVSTDTQYF
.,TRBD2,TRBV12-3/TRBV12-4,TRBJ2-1,TGTGCCAGCAGCTCTAGCGGGAGAAAGCAGTTCTTC,CASSSSGRKQFF
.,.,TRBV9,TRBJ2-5,TGTGCCAGCAGCGTAGTCGGCCAAGAGACCCAGTACTTC,CASSVVGQETQYF
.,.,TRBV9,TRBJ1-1,TGTGCCAGCAGCGTAGTCCAGGGCGGAACTGAAGCTTTCTTT,CASSVVQGGTEAFF
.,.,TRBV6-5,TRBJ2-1,TGTGCCAGCAGTTACTCGACGACTCTCAATGAGCAGTTCTTC,CASSYSTTLNEQFF
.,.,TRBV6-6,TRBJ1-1,TGTGCCAGCAGGGCAAGGGACGCCACTGAAGCTTTCTTT,CASRARDATEAFF
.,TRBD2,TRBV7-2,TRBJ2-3,TGTGCCAGCAGCTTAGGAGCGGGAGCATTAGATACGCAGTATTTT,CASSLGAGALDTQYF
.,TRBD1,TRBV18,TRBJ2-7,TGTGCCAGCTCACCGGGGACAGGGCTAGCCTACGAGCAGTACTTC,CASSPGTGLAYEQYF
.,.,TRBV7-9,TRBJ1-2,TGTGCCAGCAGCTTAGCTACGGTCACCTATGGCTACACCTTC,CASSLATVTYGYTF